This T cell receptor beta chain derives from a study of blood T cell repertoires in COVID-19. Turning to the study itself: The United States, Italy and Spain were the sources of the acute and convalescent COVID-19 samples. Nucleic acid was either cDNA or gDNA, and it came from T cells, B-cell-depleted T cells, or PBMCs.

The assay was immunoSEQ multiplex PCR, and TCRdb's table has in-frame clones only and misses some. The table shows around 86,000 clones, with around 87% occurring only once. CDR1 and CDR2 (germline): LNHDA, SQIVND (reference sequence). The CDR3 covers 16 residues. With 7 bases clipped from V and 3 bases from J, the junction kept 12 bases outside the gene matches. This sequence originates from an elderly woman with acute or convalescent COVID-19. V gene TRBV19 combines with J gene TRBJ1-1; TRBD1 aligns across 9 bases. Material: peripheral blood. CDR3 amino acids: CASKKLQGAGDTEAFF. DNA for the CDR3: TGTGCCAGTAAAAAGCTACAGGGGGCGGGGGACACTGAAGCTTTCTTT.